Sequencing of this T cell receptor beta chain was carried out in a study of T cells in Graves' hyperthyroidism and ophthalmopathy. This clonotype was observed a handful of times. Regions amplified from RNA transcripts were the TCR beta CDR3 regions. A set of HTBI primers served as the primers for a first-round RT-PCR of the TCR CDR3. One entry per CDR3 protein, called by TCRdb with MiXCR from the multiplex PCR reads. The top ten clones hold roughly a fifth of a sample with roughly 350,000 distinct CDR3 sequences, approximately 15% of them seen once. From roughly 9.2 ml of fresh peripheral blood, PBMCs were isolated. V was shortened by 4 bases and J by 0 bases, with 8 bases between the two germline ends. CDR3 length equals 13 residues. CDR1 and CDR2 from the germline V gene are SQVTM and ANQGSEA.

Sequencing was performed on blood. V and J are TRBV29-1 and TRBJ2-3; the D is unclear. The TCR sequence derives from a woman aged 30 to 39 with Graves' ophthalmopathy. CDR3 nucleotide sequence: TGCAGCGTTGGTTCGGACAGCACAGATACGCAGTATTTT. Translated, it gives CSVGSDSTDTQYF.